This T cell receptor beta chain is from a study of cytomegalovirus exposure and HLA in healthy donors. Study-level results: The authors listed some 160 TCR beta chains as cytomegalovirus-associated.

Regarding this clone: Its antigen is not known.

Trimming removed 4 bases at V and 5 bases at J, with 18 bases between. Germline loops: CDR1 MDHEN, CDR2 SYDVKM. The CDR3 covers 16 residues. Use of 60 Vbeta and 13 Jbeta primers characterized the PCR. TCRdb's copy holds only in-frame clones and misses some; the assay was immunoSEQ multiplex PCR. The sample lists 130,000 or so clones, over 60% seen once, with about 3.5% in the top ten. This chain uses TRBV28 with TRBJ1-5; D might be TRBD1 (6 bases). The sequenced sample consisted of PBMCs. The source is a man aged 30-40 years in good health and CMV-seronegative. The CDR3 nucleotides read TGTGCCAGCAGTTCGACCGGGACATTACAGGATCAGCCCCAGCATTTT. Its protein is CASSSTGTLQDQPQHF.